This record looks at one T cell receptor (beta chain) sequence and its context. Its antigen is currently unknown. This specimen belongs to a study of breast tumors, draining lymph nodes, adjacent tissues. From the multiplex PCR reads, TCRdb called clonotypes with MiXCR, one entry per CDR3 protein. The sample has tens of thousands of distinct CDR3 sequences, approximately 57% seen once. J was trimmed by 1 base and V by 8 bases; bases with no gene match: 4. This CDR3 contains 15 residues. CDR1 MGHDK and CDR2 SYGVNS come from the germline V gene. Whole-study results and caveats: Tumors had less TCR diversity than lymph nodes, more than nontumor tissue. Findings are consistent with lymph node origin and intratumoral expansion of most tumor T cells.

Sequenced material: breast tumor tissue. This TCR derives from a female donor with breast cancer. Some clones in this sample may be carry-over from other donors' samples. The rearrangement uses TRBV25-1 and TRBJ2-6; 8 nucleotides match TRBD1. Written as DNA, the CDR3 is TGTGCCAGCGGCGGACAGGGTTCTGGGGCCAACGTCCTGACTTTC. Protein product: CASGGQGSGANVLTF.